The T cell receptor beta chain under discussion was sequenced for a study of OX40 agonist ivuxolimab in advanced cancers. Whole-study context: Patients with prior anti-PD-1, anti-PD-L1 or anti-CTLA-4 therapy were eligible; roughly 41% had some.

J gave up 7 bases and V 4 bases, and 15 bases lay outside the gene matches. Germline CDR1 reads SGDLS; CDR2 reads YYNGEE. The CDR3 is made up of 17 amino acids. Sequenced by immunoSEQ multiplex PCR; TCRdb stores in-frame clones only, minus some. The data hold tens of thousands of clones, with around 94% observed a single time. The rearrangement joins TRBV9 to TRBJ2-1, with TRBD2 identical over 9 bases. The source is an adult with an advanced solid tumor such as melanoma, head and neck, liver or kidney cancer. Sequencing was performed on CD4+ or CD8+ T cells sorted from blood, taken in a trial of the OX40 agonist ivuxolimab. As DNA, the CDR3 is TGTGCCAGCAGCCCCCTTCAGAAGGGACTAGCCCTTAATGAGCAGTTCTTC. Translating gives CASSPLQKGLALNEQFF.